Listed below are T cell receptor beta chains from one sample, sequenced in a study of T cell responses to AZD1222 COVID-19 vaccine. Sequencing was performed with immunoSEQ multiplex PCR; in TCRdb, only in-frame clones are kept and a portion is missing. The sample yields fewer than 200,000 clones, roughly nine tenths seen once. Here the sequenced sample was peripheral blood, taken 28 days after the second dose of the MenACWY control vaccine. These TCRs come from an adult who received the MenACWY meningococcal vaccine as a control. Both conserved end residues are part of each CDR3. The D gene is left open where the match is weak. Some rows mark clone size as missing; the rest say once, few, many or name a class of expanded clone.

v_call,d_call,j_call,clone_size,cdr3_nt,cdr3_aa
TRBV6-1,.,TRBJ2-4,.,TGTGCCAGCAGTGAATGGAACACCCCGGCCAAAAACATTCAGTACTTC,CASSEWNTPAKNIQYF
TRBV12-1,.,TRBJ2-1,few,TGTGCCAGCAGCTTTGGGCGGCTGCCCAGGGGCGAGCAGTTCTTC,CASSFGRLPRGEQFF
TRBV5-6,TRBD2,TRBJ2-7,few,TGTGCCAGCAGCCCCCTAGCGGAGATTTACGAGCAGTACTTC,CASSPLAEIYEQYF
TRBV6-1,.,TRBJ1-6,once,TGTGCCAGCAGTGAATACAGCTATAATTCACCCCTCCACTTT,CASSEYSYNSPLHF
TRBV7-7,TRBD1,TRBJ2-7,.,TGTGCTAGCAGACATCCCGGGACAGGGAGCACTGACGAGCAGTACTTC,CASRHPGTGSTDEQYF
TRBV7-9,.,TRBJ2-5,.,TGTGCCAGCAGCGTGCAAGAGACCCAGTACTTC,CASSVQETQYF
TRBV4-3,TRBD2,TRBJ2-1,.,TGCGCCAGCAGCCAGGGACTAGCGGGCCTCCCCGATGAGCAGTTCTTC,CASSQGLAGLPDEQFF
TRBV7-9,TRBD2,TRBJ2-4,once,TGTGCCAGCAGCCCTGGGACTAGCGGGAGGGCGGACATTCAGTACTTC,CASSPGTSGRADIQYF
TRBV30,.,TRBJ1-2,.,TGTGCCTGGGCACCAGAGGCGAGCTATGGCTACACCTTC,CAWAPEASYGYTF
TRBV19,.,TRBJ2-1,.,TGTGCCAGTAGTATAGATCTATGGAACAATGAGCAGTTCTTC,CASSIDLWNNEQFF
TRBV6-1,.,TRBJ1-5,.,TGTGCCAGCAGTGAGCAGGGGCCCAATCAGCCCCAGCATTTT,CASSEQGPNQPQHF
TRBV18,.,TRBJ2-5,.,TGTGCCAGCTCACCAAGGTTGGGTGGAGGCCAAGAGACCCAGTACTTC,CASSPRLGGGQETQYF
TRBV11-1,TRBD2,TRBJ2-1,.,TGTGCCAGCAGCAGACGGACTAGCGGGAGCTTCGGTGAGCAGTTCTTC,CASSRRTSGSFGEQFF
TRBV4-3,TRBD2,TRBJ2-5,.,TGCGCCAGCAGCCAATCGTCCGGGTCGGGAGGGTATGAGACCCAGTACTTC,CASSQSSGSGGYETQYF
TRBV11-3,.,TRBJ1-2,.,TGTGCCAGCAGCTTAGATCTCTATGGCTACACCTTC,CASSLDLYGYTF
TRBV9,.,TRBJ1-1,.,TGTGCCAGCAGCGTATTCTCGGGGACTGAAGCTTTCTTT,CASSVFSGTEAFF
TRBV9,TRBD1,TRBJ1-2,few,TGTGCCAGCAGCCTAACCGGGACAGCCTATGGCTACACCTTC,CASSLTGTAYGYTF
TRBV5-1,.,TRBJ2-1,.,TGCGCCAGCAGCGCGCACAGGGATGAGCAGTTCTTC,CASSAHRDEQFF
TRBV2,TRBD1,TRBJ2-6,.,TGTGCCAGCAGGGACAGGGGGAACTCTGGGGCCAACGTCCTGACTTTC,CASRDRGNSGANVLTF
TRBV4-1,TRBD2,TRBJ2-7,few,TGCGCCAGCAGCCAAGATGCGGTCGCGGGAGGGCCAAACGAGCAGTACTTC,CASSQDAVAGGPNEQYF
TRBV4-1,.,TRBJ1-2,.,TGCGCCAGCAGCCGCGGGCGCGGGGGGGACTATGGCTACACCTTC,CASSRGRGGDYGYTF
TRBV19,.,TRBJ1-5,.,TGTGCCAGTACCTGGACCGACTATAGCAATCAGCCCCAGCATTTT,CASTWTDYSNQPQHF
TRBV9,.,TRBJ1-4,.,TGTGCCAGCAGCCCCGGGGCAGGCGGTGAAAAACTGTTTTTT,CASSPGAGGEKLFF
TRBV2,.,TRBJ1-5,.,TGTGCCAGCAGTGAAGCATGGCAGCGTAGCAATCAGCCCCAGCATTTT,CASSEAWQRSNQPQHF
TRBV5-1,TRBD1,TRBJ1-1,.,TGCGCCAGCAGCTTGGCGACAGGGGGTAGGAGCACTGAAGCTTTCTTT,CASSLATGGRSTEAFF
TRBV19,.,TRBJ2-2,.,TGTGCCAGTAGTCCGCAAGGGTGGCGGGTGAACACCGGGGAGCTGTTTTTT,CASSPQGWRVNTGELFF
TRBV28,.,TRBJ2-1,.,TGTGCCAGCAGTTTAAGTGGGGCCGGTGAGCAGTTCTTC,CASSLSGAGEQFF
TRBV30,.,TRBJ1-4,.,TGTGCCTGGAGTACCCACGGGGGGACTAATGAAAAACTGTTTTTT,CAWSTHGGTNEKLFF
TRBV19,.,TRBJ2-1,.,TGTGCCAGTAAGAAAGCCGGTTACAATGAGCAGTTCTTC,CASKKAGYNEQFF
TRBV3-1/TRBV3-2,TRBD1,TRBJ1-4,.,TGTGCCAGCAGCCAAGGCCCCGGGACAGGGGGAGAAAAACTGTTTTTT,CASSQGPGTGGEKLFF
TRBV11-2,.,TRBJ1-2,.,TGTGCCAGCAGCTTAGGGAGGGCAGCACCCTCTAACTATGGCTACACCTTC,CASSLGRAAPSNYGYTF
TRBV2,.,TRBJ1-2,.,TGTGCCAGCAGTGAAGTCGGCTACACCTTC,CASSEVGYTF
TRBV18,.,TRBJ2-6,.,TGTGCCAGCTCACCCCTATCTGGGGCCAACGTCCTGACTTTC,CASSPLSGANVLTF
TRBV7-2,.,TRBJ1-4,once,TGTGCCAGCAGCTTAGTCGGCAGGCCCGAGGGTAATGAAAAACTGTTTTTT,CASSLVGRPEGNEKLFF